This TCR beta chain was captured by sequencing in a study of regulatory T cells in long-lasting Graves disease. Overall study: Over 5 years on antithyroid drugs plus positive TSH receptor antibodies marked Graves' disease as persistent.

The CDR3 consists of 13 residues. The V gene's germline CDR1 is SGHTA and CDR2 FQGTGA. Deletions cut 4 bases from V and 3 bases from J, with 8 bases between. Time point denoted: persistent/refractory GD, antithyroid drugs over 5 years with positive TRAb. With RNA extracted from PBMCs as input, the TCR library was made. Collection of peripheral blood (about 10 milliliters) was done using EDTA tubes. Arm-PCR of CDR3 regions with iRepertoire HTBI primers generated TCR beta libraries. TCRdb recomputed calls from the multiplex PCR reads with MiXCR, one row per CDR3 protein. The table includes fewer than 450,000 distinct CDR3 sequences, around 20% detected once.

The specimen comprised peripheral blood mononuclear cells (PBMCs), sampled when the disease was refractory, from a patient treated with antithyroid drugs. The receptor's source is a female donor with Graves disease. This chain connects TRBV7-3 to TRBJ2-3; D call uncertain. CDR3 loop: CASSSGFTDTQYF. As DNA, the CDR3 is TGTGCCAGCAGCTCGGGCTTTACAGATACGCAGTATTTT.